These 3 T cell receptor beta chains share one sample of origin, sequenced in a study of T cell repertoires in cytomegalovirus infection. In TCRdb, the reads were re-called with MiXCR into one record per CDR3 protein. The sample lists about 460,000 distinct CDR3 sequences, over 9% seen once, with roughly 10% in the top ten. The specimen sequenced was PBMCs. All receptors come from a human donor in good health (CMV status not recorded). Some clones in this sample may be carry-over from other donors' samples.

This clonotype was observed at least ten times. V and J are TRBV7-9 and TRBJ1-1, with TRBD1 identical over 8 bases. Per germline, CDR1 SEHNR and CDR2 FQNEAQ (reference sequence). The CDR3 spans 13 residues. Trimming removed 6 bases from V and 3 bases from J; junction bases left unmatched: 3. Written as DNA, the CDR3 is TGTGCCAGCAGTACGACAGGGGACACTGAAGCTTTCTTT. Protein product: CASSTTGDTEAFF.

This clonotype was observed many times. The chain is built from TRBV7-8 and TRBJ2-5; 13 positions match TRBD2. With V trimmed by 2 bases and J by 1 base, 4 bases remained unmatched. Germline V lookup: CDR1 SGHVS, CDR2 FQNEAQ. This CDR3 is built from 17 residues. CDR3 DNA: TGTGCCAGCAGCTTACGGCGACTAGCGGGGGGCCAAGAGACCCAGTACTTC. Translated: CASSLRRLAGGQETQYF.

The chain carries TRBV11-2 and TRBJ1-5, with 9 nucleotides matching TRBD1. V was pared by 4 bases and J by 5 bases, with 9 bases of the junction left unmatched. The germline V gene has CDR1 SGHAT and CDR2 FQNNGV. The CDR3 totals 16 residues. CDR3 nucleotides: TGTGCCAGCAGCTCGACCACCGGGACAGGGCATCAGCCCCAGCATTTT. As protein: CASSSTTGTGHQPQHF.